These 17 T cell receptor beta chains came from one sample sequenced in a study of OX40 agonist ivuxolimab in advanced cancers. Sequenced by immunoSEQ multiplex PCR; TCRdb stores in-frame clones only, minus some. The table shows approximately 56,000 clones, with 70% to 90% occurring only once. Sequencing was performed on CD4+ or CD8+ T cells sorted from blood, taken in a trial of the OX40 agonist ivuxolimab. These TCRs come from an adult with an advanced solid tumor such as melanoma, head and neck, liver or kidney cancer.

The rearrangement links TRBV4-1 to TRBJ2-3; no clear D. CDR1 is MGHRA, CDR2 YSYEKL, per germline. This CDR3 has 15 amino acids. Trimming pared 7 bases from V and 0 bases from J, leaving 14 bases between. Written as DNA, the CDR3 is TGCGCCAGCAACACCAACGCGCAAAGCACAGATACGCAGTATTTT. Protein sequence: CASNTNAQSTDTQYF.

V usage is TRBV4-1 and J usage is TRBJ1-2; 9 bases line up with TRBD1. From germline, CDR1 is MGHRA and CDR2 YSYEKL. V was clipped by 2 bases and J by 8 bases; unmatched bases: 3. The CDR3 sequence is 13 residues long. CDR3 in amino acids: CASSQWTGVGYTF. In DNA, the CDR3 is TGCGCCAGCAGCCAATGGACAGGGGTAGGCTACACCTTC.

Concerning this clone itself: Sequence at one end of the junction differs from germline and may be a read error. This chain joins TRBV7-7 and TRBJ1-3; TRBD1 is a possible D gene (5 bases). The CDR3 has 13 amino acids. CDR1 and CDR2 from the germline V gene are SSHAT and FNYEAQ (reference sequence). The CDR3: CASSLGAGNTIYF. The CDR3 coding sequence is TGTGCTAGCAGCTTAGGGGCTGGAAACACCATATATTTT. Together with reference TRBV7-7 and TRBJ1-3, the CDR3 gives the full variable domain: GAGVSQSPRYKVTKRGQDVTLRCDPISSHATLYWYQQALGQGPEFLTYFNYEAQPDKSGLPSDRFSAERPEGSISTLTIQRTEQRDSAMYRCASSLGAGNTIYFGEGSWLTVV.

The CDR3 loop reads CASSSPGTEVEKLFF. DNA of the CDR3: TGTGCCAGCAGCTCGCCCGGGACGGAGGTTGAAAAACTGTTTTTT. V gene TRBV5-6 combines with J gene TRBJ1-4; possible D gene TRBD1, 5 bases. CDR3 length: 15 amino acids. Germline CDR1 SGHDT, CDR2 YYEEEE. Trimming left V 3 bases short and J 7 bases short, with 16 bases between.

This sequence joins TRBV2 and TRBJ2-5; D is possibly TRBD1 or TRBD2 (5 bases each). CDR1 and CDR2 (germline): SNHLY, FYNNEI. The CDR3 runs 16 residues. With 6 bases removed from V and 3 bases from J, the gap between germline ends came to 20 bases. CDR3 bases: TGTGCCAGCAGCGACAACCGGGGCTCGGTGAAAGAGACCCAGTACTTC. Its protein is CASSDNRGSVKETQYF.

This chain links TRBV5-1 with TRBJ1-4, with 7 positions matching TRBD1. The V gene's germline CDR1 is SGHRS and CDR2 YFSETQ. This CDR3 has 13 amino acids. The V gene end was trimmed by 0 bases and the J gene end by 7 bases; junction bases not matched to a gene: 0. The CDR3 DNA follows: TGCGCCAGCAGCTTGGACAGGGGTGAAAAACTGTTTTTT. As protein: CASSLDRGEKLFF.

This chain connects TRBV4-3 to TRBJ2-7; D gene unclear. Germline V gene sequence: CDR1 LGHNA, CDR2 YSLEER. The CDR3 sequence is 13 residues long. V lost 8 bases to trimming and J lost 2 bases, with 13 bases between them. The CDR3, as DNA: TGCGCCAGCTCCAAAGGCAGGACCTACGAGCAGTACTTC. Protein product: CASSKGRTYEQYF.

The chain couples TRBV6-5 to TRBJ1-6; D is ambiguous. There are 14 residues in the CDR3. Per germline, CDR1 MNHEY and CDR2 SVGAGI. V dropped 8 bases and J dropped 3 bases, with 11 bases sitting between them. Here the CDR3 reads CASGSTDYNSPLHF. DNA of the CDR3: TGTGCCAGCGGATCGACGGACTATAATTCACCCCTCCACTTT.

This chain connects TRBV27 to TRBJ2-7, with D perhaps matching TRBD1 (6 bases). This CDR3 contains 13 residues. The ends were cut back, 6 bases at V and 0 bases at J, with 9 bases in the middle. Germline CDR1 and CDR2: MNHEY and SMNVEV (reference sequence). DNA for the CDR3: TGTGCCAGCAGAGGGGGAATCTCCTACGAGCAGTACTTC. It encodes CASRGGISYEQYF.

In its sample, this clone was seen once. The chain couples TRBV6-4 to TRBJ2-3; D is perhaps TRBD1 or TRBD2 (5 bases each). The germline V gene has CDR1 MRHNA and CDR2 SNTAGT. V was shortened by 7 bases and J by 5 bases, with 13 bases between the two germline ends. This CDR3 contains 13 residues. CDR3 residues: CASKGPGIDTQYF. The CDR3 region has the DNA TGTGCCAGCAAGGGACCGGGAATAGATACGCAGTATTTT.

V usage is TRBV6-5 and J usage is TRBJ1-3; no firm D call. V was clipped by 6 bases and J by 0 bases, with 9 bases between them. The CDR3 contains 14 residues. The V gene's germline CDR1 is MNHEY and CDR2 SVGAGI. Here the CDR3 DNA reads TGTGCCAGCAGCTCTTCATTCTCTGGAAACACCATATATTTT. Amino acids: CASSSSFSGNTIYF.

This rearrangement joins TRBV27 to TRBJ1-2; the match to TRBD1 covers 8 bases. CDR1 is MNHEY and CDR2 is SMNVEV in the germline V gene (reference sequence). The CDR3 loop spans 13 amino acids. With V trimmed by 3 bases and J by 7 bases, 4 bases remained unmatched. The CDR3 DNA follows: TGTGCCAGCAGTTTTGACAGGGGCGCTGGCTACACCTTC. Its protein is CASSFDRGAGYTF.

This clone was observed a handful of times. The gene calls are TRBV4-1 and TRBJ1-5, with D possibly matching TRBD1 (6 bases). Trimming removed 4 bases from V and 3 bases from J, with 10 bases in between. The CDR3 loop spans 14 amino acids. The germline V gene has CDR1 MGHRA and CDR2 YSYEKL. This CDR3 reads CASSLGQHNQPQHF. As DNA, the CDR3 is TGCGCCAGCAGCCTCGGACAGCACAATCAGCCCCAGCATTTT.

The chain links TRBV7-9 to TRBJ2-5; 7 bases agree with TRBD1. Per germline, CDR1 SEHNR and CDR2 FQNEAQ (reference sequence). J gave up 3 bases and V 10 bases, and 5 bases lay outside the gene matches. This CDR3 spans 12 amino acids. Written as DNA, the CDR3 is TGTGCCATCACCGACAGGGAAGAGACCCAGTACTTC. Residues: CAITDREETQYF. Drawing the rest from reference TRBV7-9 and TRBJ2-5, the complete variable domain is DTGVSQNPRHKITKRGQNVTFRCDPISEHNRLYWYRQTLGQGPEFLTYFQNEAQLEKSRLLSDRFSAERPKGSFSTLEIQRTEQGDSAMYLCAITDREETQYFGPGTRLLVL.

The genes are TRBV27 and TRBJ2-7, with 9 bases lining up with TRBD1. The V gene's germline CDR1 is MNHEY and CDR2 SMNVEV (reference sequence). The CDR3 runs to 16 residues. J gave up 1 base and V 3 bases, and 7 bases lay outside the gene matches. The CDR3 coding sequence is TGTGCCAGCAGTTTGGCGGGACAGGGTCGGTCCTACGAGCAGTACTTC. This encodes CASSLAGQGRSYEQYF.

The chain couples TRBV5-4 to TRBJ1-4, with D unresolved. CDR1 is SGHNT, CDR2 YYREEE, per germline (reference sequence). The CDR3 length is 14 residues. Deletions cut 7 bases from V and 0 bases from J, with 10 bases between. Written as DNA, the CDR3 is TGTGCCAGCGGTGACCGATCAACTAATGAAAAACTGTTTTTT. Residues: CASGDRSTNEKLFF. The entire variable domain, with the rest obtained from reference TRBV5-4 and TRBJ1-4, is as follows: ETGVTQSPTHLIKTRGQQVTLRCSSQSGHNTVSWYQQALGQGPQFIFQYYREEENGRGNFPPRFSGLQFPNYSSELNVNALELDDSALYLCASGDRSTNEKLFFGSGTQLSVL.

This CDR3 reads CASSLGISYEQYF. The CDR3 region has the DNA TGTGCCAGCAGCTTGGGGATCTCCTACGAGCAGTACTTC. The chain combines TRBV13 with TRBJ2-7, with D unclear. Germline V lookup: CDR1 PRHDT, CDR2 FYEKMQ (reference sequence). V was clipped by 3 bases and J by 0 bases, with 6 bases between them. The CDR3 is 13 amino acids. Full variable domain (outside the CDR3, taken from reference TRBV13 and TRBJ2-7): AAGVIQSPRHLIKEKRETATLKCYPIPRHDTVYWYQQGPGQDPQFLISFYEKMQSDKGSIPDRFSAQQFSDYHSELNMSSLELGDSALYFCASSLGISYEQYFGPGTRLTVT.